The following is a TCR beta chain sequence with its context. This clone is medium-sized (0.01 to 0.1%) in its sample. Its binding antigen is unknown. Qualities for individual bases were not recorded, and no much larger clone is one base off. CDR1 and CDR2 are read off the germline V gene as MRHNA and SNTAGT. V and J are trimmed by 3 bases and 5 bases, and the gene matches miss 1 base of the junction. From cysteine to phenylalanine, the CDR3 is 14 amino acids long. Of all the DNA, just the CDR3 is kept, 42 bases in frame from base 1. The data were obtained in a study of sequential checkpoint blockade in melanoma (dated by TCRdb to between 2019 and 2020). Broadly, across the study: Patients were assigned by 1:1 randomization to either first-line nivolumab followed by ipilimumab (arm A) or ipilimumab followed by nivolumab (arm B). Maintenance nivolumab came after each of the two trial sequences. What the study reported, not specific to this receptor: Validation of the response-prediction model combining TCR metrics and mutation burden is needed in larger, independent patient cohorts.

The treatment or condition label, as the study defines it: randomized to nivolumab then ipilimumab (arm A) or the reverse (arm B). Prior DNA-damaging chemotherapy had not been received by any trial patient. Thawed PBMCs were sorted on a FACS Aria II flow cytometer to isolate live CD3+CD8+ cells negative for CD19 and CD56. Samples were obtained from patients with melanoma enrolled in CheckMate 064, a randomized, open-label phase II trial of sequential checkpoint blockade. Peripheral blood mononuclear cells were collected by leukapheresis, purified using Ficoll-Paque, and frozen in human serum containing approximately 9.4% DMSO. Immediately after sorting, the purity of the sorted blood CD3+CD8+ cells was confirmed to be >98%, and DNA was then extracted. TCRbeta CDR3 regions were immunosequenced from genomic DNA with the immunoSEQ Assay. Before high-throughput sequencing, the genomic DNA was amplified using bias-controlled multiplex PCR. For the original study's pipeline: To quantify the absolute abundance of each unique TCRbeta CDR3 region, the sequences were collapsed and filtered. Clonality was defined as 1 minus Pielou's evenness and was calculated using productive rearrangements only. A previously published method was used to identify clones whose frequencies were significantly greater in on-treatment samples than in baseline samples. TCRdb obtained this table from immuneACCESS and retained in-frame rearrangements with V and J assigned. These tables miss some clones; where compared with another copy, unresolved V genes account for less than half of the shortfall, and the remainder is unexplained. V and J calls and clone size are as listed in that table; D and trimming were resolved from the DNA. In this sample the table shows fewer than 4,500 clones, 57% of which occur a single time. The ten largest clones represent approximately 22% of the sample.

The receptor chain draws on TRBV6-4 and TRBJ2-1, with 10 junctional bases fitting TRBD2. The TCR was taken from a human patient with melanoma. Some clones in this sample may be carry-over from other donors' samples. Source: CD8+ T cells sorted from blood (inferred from file names), taken from a patient given nivolumab and ipilimumab in sequence. In nucleotides, the sequence is TGTGCCAGCAGTGAGACTAGCGGGCACAATGAGCAGTTCTTC. The resulting protein is CASSETSGHNEQFF.